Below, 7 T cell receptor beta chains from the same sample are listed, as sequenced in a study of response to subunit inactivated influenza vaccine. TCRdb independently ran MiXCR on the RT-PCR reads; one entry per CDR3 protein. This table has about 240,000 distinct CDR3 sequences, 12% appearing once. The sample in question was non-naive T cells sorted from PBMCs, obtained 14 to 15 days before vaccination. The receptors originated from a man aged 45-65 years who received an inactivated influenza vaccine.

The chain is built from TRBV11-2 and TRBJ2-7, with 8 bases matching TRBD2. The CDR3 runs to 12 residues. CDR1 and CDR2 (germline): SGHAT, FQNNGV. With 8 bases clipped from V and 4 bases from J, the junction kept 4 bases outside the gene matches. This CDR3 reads CASAAGVYEQYF. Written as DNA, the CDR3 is TGTGCCAGCGCAGCGGGAGTATACGAGCAGTACTTC.

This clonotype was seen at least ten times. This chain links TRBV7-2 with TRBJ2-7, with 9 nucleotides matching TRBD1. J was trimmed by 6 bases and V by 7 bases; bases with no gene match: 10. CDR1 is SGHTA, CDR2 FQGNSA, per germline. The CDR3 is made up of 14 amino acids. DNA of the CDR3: TGTGCCAGCAACTCACAGGGGGCAACGACCGAGCAGTACTTC. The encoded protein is CASNSQGATTEQYF.

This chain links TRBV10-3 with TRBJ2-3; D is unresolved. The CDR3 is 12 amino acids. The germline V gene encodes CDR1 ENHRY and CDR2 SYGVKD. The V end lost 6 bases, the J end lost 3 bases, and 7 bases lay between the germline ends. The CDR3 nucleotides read TGTGCCATCAGGGAAGGGACAGATACGCAGTATTTT. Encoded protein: CAIREGTDTQYF.

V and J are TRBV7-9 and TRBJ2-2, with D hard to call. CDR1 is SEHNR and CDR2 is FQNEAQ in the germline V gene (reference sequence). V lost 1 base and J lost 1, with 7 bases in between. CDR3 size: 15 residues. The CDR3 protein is CASSLEIGNTGELFF. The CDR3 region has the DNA TGTGCCAGCAGCTTAGAGATAGGGAACACCGGGGAGCTGTTTTTT. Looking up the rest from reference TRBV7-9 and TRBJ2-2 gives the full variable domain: DTGVSQNPRHKITKRGQNVTFRCDPISEHNRLYWYRQTLGQGPEFLTYFQNEAQLEKSRLLSDRFSAERPKGSFSTLEIQRTEQGDSAMYLCASSLEIGNTGELFFGEGSRLTVL.

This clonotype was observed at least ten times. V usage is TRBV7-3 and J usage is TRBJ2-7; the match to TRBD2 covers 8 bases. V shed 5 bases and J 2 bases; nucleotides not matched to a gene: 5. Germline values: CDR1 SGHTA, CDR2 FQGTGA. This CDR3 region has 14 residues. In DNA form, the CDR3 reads TGTGCCAGCAGCCCGACCGGGGGGGCCTACGAGCAGTACTTC. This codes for CASSPTGGAYEQYF.

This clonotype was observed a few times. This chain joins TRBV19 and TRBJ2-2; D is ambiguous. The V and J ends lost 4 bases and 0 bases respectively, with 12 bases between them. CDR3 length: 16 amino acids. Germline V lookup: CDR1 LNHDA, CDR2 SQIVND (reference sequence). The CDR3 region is CASSNLWGTNTGELFF. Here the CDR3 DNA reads TGTGCCAGTAGTAATCTGTGGGGAACGAACACCGGGGAGCTGTTTTTT.

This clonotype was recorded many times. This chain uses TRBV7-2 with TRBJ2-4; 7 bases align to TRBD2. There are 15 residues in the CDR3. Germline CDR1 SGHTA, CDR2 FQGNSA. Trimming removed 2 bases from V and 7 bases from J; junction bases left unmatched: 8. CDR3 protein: CASSLQGGYGNIQYF. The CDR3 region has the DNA TGTGCCAGCAGCTTACAGGGAGGGTATGGCAACATTCAGTACTTC. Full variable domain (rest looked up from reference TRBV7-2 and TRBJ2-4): GAGVSQSPSNKVTEKGKDVELRCDPISGHTALYWYRQSLGQGLEFLIYFQGNSAPDKSGLPSDRFSAERTGGSVSTLTIQRTQQEDSAVYLCASSLQGGYGNIQYFGAGTRLSVL.